These 27 T cell receptor beta chains came from one sample sequenced in a study. TCRdb reprocessed the 5' RACE reads via MiXCR and lists one record per CDR3 protein. The sample shows about 64,000 distinct CDR3 sequences, roughly 22% of them seen only once. Sequencing was carried out using memory CD4+ T cells sorted from a lymph node. This sample's subset: memory CD4+ T cells, CD4+CD45RO+CD25-. These receptors all stem from a female donor with breast cancer.

Notes on this clonotype: One end of the junction is discordant with germline, which a read error may explain. This rearrangement joins TRBV7-3 to TRBJ2-3; no reliable D call. Germline V gene lookup returns CDR1 SGHTA and CDR2 FQGTGA. The CDR3 is made up of 13 amino acids. Written as DNA, the CDR3 is TGTGCCAGCAGCGTAACCTCCTGGGATACGCAGTATTTT. Residues: CASSVTSWDTQYF. Variable domain in full (rest from reference TRBV7-3 and TRBJ2-3): GAGVSQTPSNKVTEKGKYVELRCDPISGHTALYWYRQSLGQGPEFLIYFQGTGAADDSGLPNDRFFAVRPEGSVSTLKIQRTERGDSAVYLCASSVTSWDTQYFGPGTRLTVL.

This clonotype was detected many times. V is TRBV5-1 and J is TRBJ2-2; D call uncertain. Germline CDR1 reads SGHRS; CDR2 reads YFSETQ. The CDR3 length is 13 residues. V was clipped by 6 bases and J by 2 bases, with 8 bases between them. DNA of the CDR3: TGCGCCAGCACTCTTGCCAACACCGGGGAGCTGTTTTTT. Translating gives CASTLANTGELFF.

In this sample, this clonotype turned up many times. The rearrangement links TRBV20-1 to TRBJ1-2; the D gene is possibly TRBD1 (6 bases). CDR1 and CDR2 (germline): DFQATT, SNEGSKA (reference sequence). The CDR3 extends over 18 amino acids. V was pared by 6 bases and J by 4 bases, with 30 bases between. This CDR3 is CSAVPRGQDERLSYGYTF. The CDR3 coding sequence is TGCAGTGCAGTCCCCAGGGGCCAGGACGAACGGTTAAGCTATGGCTACACCTTC.

A word on this clonotype: At one end, the junction sequence differs from germline, possibly due to a read error. This chain joins TRBV20-1 and TRBJ2-1; 11 nucleotides match TRBD2. Germline values: CDR1 DFQATT, CDR2 SNEGSKA (reference sequence). This CDR3 is built from 16 residues. CDR3 DNA: TGCAGTGCTAGAAATGTAGCGGGAGGGGAGGTCAATGAGCAGCTCTTC. As protein: CSARNVAGGEVNEQLF.

This clonotype occurred many times. The chain carries TRBV6-1 and TRBJ2-3; D call uncertain. The ends were cut back, 4 bases at V and 2 bases at J, with 10 bases in the middle. CDR3 length equals 14 residues. CDR1 and CDR2 (germline): MNHNS, SASEGT. The chain's CDR3 is CASSGSIYTDTQYF. The CDR3, as DNA: TGTGCCAGCAGTGGCTCCATATACACAGATACGCAGTATTTT.

This clonotype was detected many times. CDR3 sequence reads: CASNGGENSPLHF. DNA of the CDR3: TGTGCCTCAAACGGGGGCGAGAATTCACCCCTCCACTTT. V gene TRBV7-9 combines with J gene TRBJ1-6; possibly TRBD1 for D (6 bases). V lost 11 bases and J 7 bases, leaving 15 bases between the germline ends. The CDR3 spans 13 residues. Germline V gene sequence: CDR1 SEHNR, CDR2 FQNEAQ (reference sequence).

The sample holds a few counts of this clonotype. This chain uses TRBV28 with TRBJ1-2; 8 nucleotides match TRBD1. Germline V lookup: CDR1 MDHEN, CDR2 SYDVKM. The CDR3 consists of 14 residues. V gave up 7 bases and J gave up 7 bases; unmatched junction bases: 11. DNA for the CDR3: TGTGCCAGCATCACGGACAGGGCGAGGGGTGGCTACACCTTC. It translates to CASITDRARGGYTF.

This clonotype turned up a few times. V gene TRBV7-9 combines with J gene TRBJ2-7, with 9 bases that match TRBD1. Germline V CDR1 and CDR2: SEHNR, FQNEAQ (reference sequence). V dropped 5 bases and J dropped 7; count of bases not matched to a gene: 15. This CDR3 contains 16 residues. The DNA for the CDR3 is TGTGCCAGCAGCCCAAGAACAGGGGGCGACGTCGGGGAGCAGTACTTC. This encodes CASSPRTGGDVGEQYF.

This clonotype was picked up many times. J is TRBJ2-2 and V is TRBV5-1; D remains ambiguous. This CDR3 contains 14 residues. V shed 0 bases and J shed 4 bases, with 7 bases lying between them. The germline gives CDR1 SGHRS, CDR2 YFSETQ. CDR3 in DNA: TGCGCCAGCAGCTTGGTTGTCGCCACCGGGGAGCTGTTTTTT. Translation: CASSLVVATGELFF. Combining the CDR3 with reference TRBV5-1 and TRBJ2-2 gives the whole variable domain KAGVTQTPRYLIKTRGQQVTLSCSPISGHRSVSWYQQTPGQGLQFLFEYFSETQRNKGNFPGRFSGRQFSNSRSEMNVSTLELGDSALYLCASSLVVATGELFFGEGSRLTVL.

The V and J genes are TRBV5-1 and TRBJ1-3, with D perhaps matching TRBD1 (5 bases). Germline CDR1 SGHRS, CDR2 YFSETQ. The CDR3 runs 15 residues. V was shortened by 4 bases and J by 0 bases, with 11 bases between the two germline ends. CDR3 residues: CASSPGHNSGNTIYF. In DNA, the CDR3 is TGCGCCAGCAGCCCTGGACACAACTCTGGAAACACCATATATTTT.

J is TRBJ2-1 and V is TRBV5-1; tentative D call: TRBD2 (6 bases). Looked up from germline, CDR1 is SGHRS and CDR2 is YFSETQ. This CDR3 has 15 residues. The V and J ends lost 5 bases and 0 bases respectively, with 12 bases between them. The CDR3 region has the DNA TGCGCCAGCAGTTCCGGGGGATCCTCCTACAATGAGCAGTTCTTC. Its translation is CASSSGGSSYNEQFF.

This clonotype has more than one count but fewer than ten. The rearrangement uses TRBV20-1 and TRBJ2-3; D possibly corresponds to TRBD2 (6 bases). Looked up from germline, CDR1 is DFQATT and CDR2 is SNEGSKA (reference sequence). CDR3 length: 14 residues. With 6 bases removed from V and 2 bases from J, the gap between germline ends came to 15 bases. In nucleotides, the CDR3 is TGCAGTGCCCCCCCAGGAGGGCCCACAGATACGCAGTATTTT. This codes for CSAPPGGPTDTQYF.

The DNA of the CDR3 is TGCAGTGCTACAGACAGGGTGCGTACGCAGTATTTT. Translated, it gives CSATDRVRTQYF. The rearrangement joins TRBV20-1 to TRBJ2-3; TRBD1 agrees at 7 bases. Germline V gene sequence: CDR1 DFQATT, CDR2 SNEGSKA (reference sequence). The CDR3 has 12 amino acids. J was trimmed by 8 bases and V by 4 bases; bases with no gene match: 6.

This clonotype showed up many times. The rearrangement links TRBV6-5 to TRBJ1-2, with TRBD1 matching over 7 bases. CDR1 is MNHEY, CDR2 SVGAGI, per germline. Trimming removed 6 bases from V and 6 bases from J; junction bases left unmatched: 7. The CDR3 runs 13 residues. Here the CDR3 DNA reads TGTGCCAGCAGCACCGGGACAGTTAATGGCTACACCTTC. Its translation is CASSTGTVNGYTF.

The chain employs TRBV5-6 and TRBJ1-5; D remains ambiguous. This CDR3 has 13 amino acids. Trimming removed 2 bases at V and 1 base at J, with 4 bases between. Germline V CDR1 and CDR2: SGHDT, YYEEEE. The DNA for the CDR3 is TGTGCCAGCAGCTTAAGAAGCAATCAGCCCCAGCATTTT. It encodes CASSLRSNQPQHF.

There are a few counts of this clonotype. The CDR3 DNA is TGTGCCAGCAGCCCTAGGATGAACACTGAAGCTTTCTTT. Protein: CASSPRMNTEAFF. This chain uses TRBV7-2 with TRBJ1-1, with no clear D. This CDR3 spans 13 amino acids. Per germline, CDR1 SGHTA and CDR2 FQGNSA. Trimming removed 5 bases from V and 0 bases from J, with 7 bases in between.

This clonotype was picked up a small number of times. The genes are TRBV9 and TRBJ2-7; possible D gene TRBD2, 6 bases. Germline V lookup: CDR1 SGDLS, CDR2 YYNGEE. The V end was cut by 0 bases, the J end by 2 bases, with 12 bases between. The CDR3 totals 15 residues. The CDR3 here is CASSVEALATYEQYF. The CDR3 DNA sequence: TGTGCCAGCAGCGTAGAGGCACTAGCAACCTACGAGCAGTACTTC.

The rearrangement uses TRBV7-9 and TRBJ1-5; D not resolved. V was shortened by 1 base and J by 5 bases, with 9 bases between the two germline ends. In germline, CDR1 is SEHNR, CDR2 FQNEAQ (reference sequence). The CDR3 has 14 residues. CDR3 nucleotide sequence: TGTGCCAGCAGCTTAGGCTCTAGGGATCAGCCCCAGCATTTT. As protein: CASSLGSRDQPQHF.

This clonotype was seen a handful of times. The J gene is TRBJ2-2, the V gene TRBV6-1, with 8 bases fitting TRBD2. The germline V gene encodes CDR1 MNHNS and CDR2 SASEGT. The CDR3 totals 15 residues. The V gene end was trimmed by 8 bases and the J gene end by 3 bases; junction bases not matched to a gene: 8. As DNA, the CDR3 is TGTGCCAGCCAGTTAACGGGAGGGGACACCGGGGAGCTGTTTTTT. Protein sequence: CASQLTGGDTGELFF.

The table lists this clonotype with a few counts. The V and J genes are TRBV5-1 and TRBJ2-7; TRBD1 or TRBD2 may be the D gene (6 bases each). CDR1 and CDR2 (germline): SGHRS, YFSETQ. CDR3 length: 12 residues. Deletions cut 7 bases from V and 1 base from J, with 9 bases between. For the CDR3, the DNA is TGCGCCAGCCGGGGGACATCCTACGAGCAGTACTTC. Residues: CASRGTSYEQYF. The full variable domain, completed using reference TRBV5-1 and TRBJ2-7, is KAGVTQTPRYLIKTRGQQVTLSCSPISGHRSVSWYQQTPGQGLQFLFEYFSETQRNKGNFPGRFSGRQFSNSRSEMNVSTLELGDSALYLCASRGTSYEQYFGPGTRLTVT.

This clonotype was observed many times. This chain uses TRBV27 with TRBJ2-2; 8 bases map to TRBD2. This CDR3 spans 14 amino acids. CDR1 MNHEY and CDR2 SMNVEV come from the germline V gene (reference sequence). The V and J ends lost 7 bases and 5 bases, in that order; junction bases with no gene match: 6. CDR3 region: CASMGGRYTGELFF. CDR3 DNA: TGTGCCAGCATGGGCGGGAGGTATACCGGGGAGCTGTTTTTT.

Remarks on this clonotype: The CDR3 does not end in the conserved phenylalanine or tryptophan, so this is likely a read error. The V and J genes are TRBV6-2 or TRBV6-3 and TRBJ1-2; D is ambiguous. Germline values: CDR1 MNHEY, CDR2 SVGEGT. This CDR3 spans 11 amino acids. For the CDR3, the DNA is TGTGCCAGCAGTGAGAACTATGGTTACACCTGC. Translated, it gives CASSENYGYTC.

V and J are TRBV6-1 and TRBJ1-6; 7 nucleotides align to TRBD1. This CDR3 is 16 amino acids long. CDR1 MNHNS and CDR2 SASEGT come from the germline V gene. Trimming cost V 6 bases and J 6 bases; bases outside gene matches: 11. DNA for the CDR3: TGTGCCAGCAGGTACCGGGACAGAGGTACTAATTCACCCCTCCACTTT. Translating it yields CASRYRDRGTNSPLHF.

This clonotype was found many times. The J gene is TRBJ2-1, the V gene TRBV5-1; 11 positions agree with TRBD1. The V gene end was trimmed by 0 bases and the J gene end by 8 bases; junction bases not matched to a gene: 1. Germline values: CDR1 SGHRS, CDR2 YFSETQ. The CDR3 spans 14 residues. In nucleotides, the CDR3 is TGCGCCAGCAGCTTGGGGACAGGGGGCGATGAGCAGTTCTTC. It encodes CASSLGTGGDEQFF. Together with reference TRBV5-1 and TRBJ2-1, the CDR3 gives the full variable domain: KAGVTQTPRYLIKTRGQQVTLSCSPISGHRSVSWYQQTPGQGLQFLFEYFSETQRNKGNFPGRFSGRQFSNSRSEMNVSTLELGDSALYLCASSLGTGGDEQFFGPGTRLTVL.

J is TRBJ2-5 and V is TRBV29-1, with D tentatively TRBD1 (6 bases). The germline V gene has CDR1 SQVTM and CDR2 ANQGSEA. The length of the CDR3 is 17 residues. V lost 7 bases and J lost 5, with 29 bases in between. The chain's CDR3 is CSAAFLDSDRLGETQYF. CDR3 sequence (DNA): TGCAGCGCCGCCTTCCTGGACAGCGACCGCCTAGGGGAGACCCAGTACTTC.

CDR3 sequence reads: CASSRGTVGYTF. The CDR3, as DNA: TGTGCCAGCAGCCGGGGGACAGTTGGCTACACCTTC. The chain links TRBV7-8 to TRBJ1-2; 7 bases are shared with TRBD1. Germline CDR1 and CDR2: SGHVS and FQNEAQ. Trimming cost V 5 bases and J 7 bases; bases outside gene matches: 4. The CDR3 runs 12 residues.

V gene TRBV11-2 combines with J gene TRBJ2-1, with 10 bases fitting TRBD1. The CDR3 runs to 16 residues. Germline V gene data show CDR1 as SGHAT and CDR2 as FQNNGV. After removal of 4 bases from V and 7 bases from J, the junction contained 10 bases not matched to a gene. The chain's CDR3 is CASSSPGQGRWNEQFF. The CDR3 coding sequence is TGTGCCAGCAGCTCTCCGGGACAGGGGAGGTGGAATGAGCAGTTCTTC.